These 21 T cell receptor beta chains originate from one sample sequenced in a study of tumor-infiltrating lymphocytes in primary liver carcinoma (dated by TCRdb to 2017 to 2019). TCRdb shows the sequencer as Illumina HiSeq 2500. Starting from about 500 ng total RNA, TCRbeta-specific cDNA was produced by reverse transcription with a constant-region primer and ProtoScript II reverse transcriptase. The TCRbeta libraries were prepared through three rounds of nested multiplex PCR following a slightly modified ARM-PCR procedure. Multiplex TRBV1-TRBV30 forward primers and a Cbeta reverse primer were used in the first two PCR rounds, each of which was run for 10 cycles. Clones were called with MiXCR by TCRdb after fastp trimmed the public reads at Q25, and only in-frame beta chains were retained. Each entry merges the rows of one CDR3 protein and shows their most common DNA and genes. This sample holds fewer than 400,000 distinct CDR3 sequences; about 62% were observed only once. The ten largest account for approximately 9% of the sample.

Blood RNA was extracted from unsorted whole blood using TRIzol reagent, and germline DNA was obtained with the DNeasy Blood & Tissue kit. The material sequenced was peripheral blood. The source of these receptors is a middle-aged man with primary liver carcinoma and hepatitis B virus infection.

Worth noting for this clonotype: The junction shows a germline mismatch at one end, possibly a read error. This chain uses TRBV29-1 with TRBJ2-1, with TRBD2 matching over 11 bases. CDR1 and CDR2 (germline): SQVTM, ANQGSEA. The CDR3 extends over 14 amino acids. DNA for the CDR3: TGCAGCGTCCCGGGATTAGCGGGAGGGAATGAGCAGTCCTTC. This translates into CSVPGLAGGNEQSF.

In its sample, this clonotype was seen once. Since a much larger clone is just one base distant, this may be a read error. The V call is TRBV29-1, the J call TRBJ2-7, with a possible D match to TRBD1 (6 bases). The CDR3 runs 15 residues. Looked up from germline, CDR1 is SQVTM and CDR2 is ANQGSEA. With 0 bases removed from V and 4 bases from J, the gap between germline ends came to 16 bases. The CDR3 region has the DNA TGCAGCGTTGAAGATTCCGGACAGTCCCAATACGAGCAGTACTTC. It encodes CSVEDSGQSQYEQYF.

Note on this clonotype: This may be a read error, as it is one base from a much larger clone. The gene calls are TRBV4-3 and TRBJ1-6, with unresolved D. The germline gives CDR1 LGHNA, CDR2 YSLEER. The CDR3 sequence is 15 residues long. CDR3 protein: CASSQGPGPNSPIHF. DNA for the CDR3: TGCGCCAGCAGCCAAGGGCCAGGACCAAATTCACCCATCCACTTT.

Comments on this clonotype: A much larger clonotype is one base distant, so this may be a read error. The chain couples TRBV4-2 to TRBJ2-6; D ambiguous. This CDR3 comprises 19 residues. CDR1 and CDR2 (germline): LGHNA, YNFKEQ. CDR3 DNA sequence: TGTGCCAGCAGCCAAGATAGGCCCTCCATTTACTCTAGGGCCAACGTCCTGACTTTC. It codes for CASSQDRPSIYSRANVLTF.

A note on this clonotype: One end of the junction varies from germline; a read error may be responsible. The V call is TRBV11-1, the J call TRBJ2-7; D gene unclear. This CDR3 contains 13 residues. Germline CDR1 reads SGHAT; CDR2 reads FQDESV (reference sequence). CDR3 region: CACSLSSDNEQYF. In nucleotides, the CDR3 is TGTGCCTGCAGCTTAAGTTCCGACAATGAGCAGTACTTC.

This clonotype was counted only a few times. The V and J genes are TRBV28 and TRBJ2-1; no firm D call. Trimming pared 6 bases from V and 5 bases from J, leaving 5 bases between. The CDR3 length is 11 residues. CDR1 and CDR2 (germline): MDHEN, SYDVKM. The CDR3 is CASRRDNEQFF. Written as DNA, the CDR3 is TGTGCCAGCAGACGAGACAATGAGCAGTTCTTC.

On this clonotype itself: This may come from a read error, since a much larger clone is one base off. J is TRBJ2-1 and V is TRBV24-1; 11 bases align to TRBD2. The CDR3 has 13 amino acids. The V gene's germline CDR1 is KGHDR and CDR2 SFDVKD. The CDR3 sequence: CATRLAGGNERFF. CDR3 in DNA: TGTGCCACCAGGCTAGCGGGAGGCAATGAGCGGTTCTTC.

This clonotype appeared a single time. The CDR3 sequence: CATAGTSGRHSPLSYYEQYF. The CDR3 DNA sequence: TGTGCCACCGCCGGGACTAGCGGGAGGCATTCCCCCCTATCCTACTACGAGCAGTACTTC. The chain combines TRBV10-3 with TRBJ2-7; TRBD2 matches at 15 bases. Germline CDR1 and CDR2: ENHRY and SYGVKD. The CDR3 loop spans 20 amino acids. The V segment lost 10 bases and the J segment 3 bases; nucleotides outside the gene matches: 22.

This clonotype was seen once. A much more abundant neighbour one base away suggests this may be a read error. The chain is built from TRBV6-2 or TRBV6-3 and TRBJ2-1, with 7 bases lining up with TRBD2. Germline CDR1 is MNHEY and CDR2 is SVGEGT. The CDR3 is made up of 18 amino acids. The CDR3 protein is CASGYSTVGGGSYNEQFF. CDR3 bases: TGTGCCAGCGGTTACTCGACTGTTGGGGGGGGCTCCTACAATGAGCAGTTCTTC.

The chain is built from TRBV6-2 or TRBV6-3 and TRBJ2-2; no clear D gene. Trimming cost V 0 bases and J 1 base, with 12 bases left between them. The CDR3 extends over 17 amino acids. The germline V gene encodes CDR1 MNHEY and CDR2 SVGEGT. For the CDR3, the DNA is TGTGCCAGCAGTTACTCAACCATTCTACAGAACACCGGGGAGCTGTTTTTT. As protein: CASSYSTILQNTGELFF.

This clonotype was detected ten times or more. The chain recombines TRBV29-1 with TRBJ2-6; D is undetermined. Germline V CDR1 and CDR2: SQVTM, ANQGSEA. Trimming took off 5 bases at V and 0 bases at J, with 5 bases between the two ends. The CDR3 length is 13 residues. The CDR3 reads CSVSGSGANVLTF. CDR3 bases: TGCAGCGTTTCAGGCTCTGGGGCCAACGTCCTGACTTTC.

This sequence joins TRBV5-1 and TRBJ2-3, with TRBD2 matching 11 bases. The V gene's germline CDR1 is SGHRS and CDR2 YFSETQ. The CDR3 consists of 17 residues. Trimming at V came to 0 bases and at J to 6 bases, leaving 9 bases not matched to a gene. The CDR3 is CASSLEVAGGHGDTQYF. CDR3 sequence (DNA): TGCGCCAGCAGCTTGGAAGTAGCGGGAGGGCATGGGGATACGCAGTATTTT.

This clonotype has ten or more counts. This chain links TRBV12-3 or TRBV12-4 with TRBJ2-1; TRBD1 or TRBD2 may be the D gene (5 bases each). The CDR3 loop spans 11 amino acids. Trimming cost V 4 bases and J 10 bases, with 8 bases left between them. In DNA form, the CDR3 reads TGTGCCAGCAGTTCGGGGCCCGAGCAGTTCTTC. Its protein is CASSSGPEQFF.

The chain combines TRBV20-1 with TRBJ2-1, with 8 bases matching TRBD1. Germline CDR1 and CDR2: DFQATT and SNEGSKA (reference sequence). CDR3 size: 14 residues. V gave up 5 bases and J gave up 4 bases; unmatched junction bases: 7. The CDR3 coding sequence is TGCAGTGCTGCTACAGGGGGGAATTACAATGAGCAGTTCTTC. This translates into CSAATGGNYNEQFF.

To note about this clonotype: With a much larger clone just one base away, this may be a read error. The V gene is TRBV4-2, the J gene TRBJ2-3; 12 bases are a match to TRBD1. Germline-derived CDR1 and CDR2 are LGHNA and YNFKEQ. With V trimmed by 4 bases and J by 4 bases, 12 bases remained unmatched. The CDR3 totals 18 residues. CDR3 sequence reads: CASSRAHPGTGGADTQYF. Written as DNA, the CDR3 is TGTGCCAGCAGCCGAGCCCACCCCGGGACAGGGGGCGCAGATACGCAGTATTTT.

Regarding this clonotype: At one of its ends the junction is not consistent with the germline gene, which may arise from a read error. The chain is built from TRBV28 and TRBJ2-7, with 11 bases matching TRBD2. Germline V gene data show CDR1 as MDHEN and CDR2 as SYDVKM. The CDR3 covers 15 residues. The CDR3 reads CVSSLSSGRAYEQYF. CDR3 DNA sequence: TGTGTCAGCAGCCTAAGTAGCGGGAGGGCGTACGAGCAGTATTTC.

This clonotype was observed a single time. This could be a read error, since a much larger clone is one nucleotide away. The V and J genes are TRBV6-1 and TRBJ1-6; D call uncertain. The CDR3 spans 12 residues. V dropped 6 bases and J dropped 13 bases, with 13 bases sitting between them. Germline CDR1 is MNHNS and CDR2 is SASEGT. CDR3 sequence reads: CASRVTEFPLHF. The CDR3 DNA is TGTGCCAGCAGAGTTACAGAGTTTCCCCTCCACTTT.

About this clonotype itself: A much larger clone lies a single base off, so this may be a read error. The chain combines TRBV12-3 or TRBV12-4 with TRBJ1-2, with 7 bases fitting TRBD1. J was trimmed by 5 bases and V by 3 bases; bases with no gene match: 3. The CDR3 runs 13 residues. The CDR3 sequence: CASSFRTGYGYTF. The CDR3 DNA is TGTGCCAGCAGTTTTAGGACAGGATATGGCTACACCTTC.

As regards this clonotype: Germline and junction disagree at one end, which may indicate a read error. The chain combines TRBV5-1 with TRBJ1-2, with TRBD1 identical over 10 bases. CDR3 length: 14 amino acids. CDR1 is SGHRS and CDR2 is YFSETQ in the germline V gene. CDR3 amino acids: CVSSQGGQGHGYTF. The CDR3 coding sequence is TGCGTCAGCAGCCAGGGGGGACAGGGGCATGGCTACACCTTC.

This chain uses TRBV5-4 with TRBJ2-2; 9 bases map to TRBD2. The CDR3 is 15 amino acids. The V and J ends lost 1 base and 7 bases, in that order; junction bases with no gene match: 5. Germline-derived CDR1 and CDR2 are SGHNT and YYREEE (reference sequence). CDR3 sequence: CASSLLAGPNGELFF. In DNA, the CDR3 is TGTGCCAGCAGCTTGCTAGCGGGACCCAACGGGGAGCTGTTTTTT.

This clonotype was detected only a few times. The rearrangement uses TRBV14 and TRBJ1-1, with 9 positions matching TRBD1. CDR3 length: 16 amino acids. The junction had 7 bases not matched to a gene; V was cut back by 0 bases and J by 5 bases. The V gene's germline CDR1 is SGHDN and CDR2 FVKESK. CDR3 region: CASSQDLGQGATEAFF. DNA of the CDR3: TGTGCCAGCAGCCAAGATTTGGGACAGGGTGCGACTGAAGCTTTCTTT.